The next 14 T cell receptor beta chains were all read from a single sample in a study of blood T cell repertoires in COVID-19. Clones were sequenced by immunoSEQ multiplex PCR, and TCRdb holds only the in-frame ones, with some missing. The sample has fewer than 300,000 clones, 75% to 95% seen once; the top ten hold about 2.5%. The sequenced sample was peripheral blood. The receptors were gathered from a person between 18 and 30 years old with COVID-19, enrolled during active disease.

CDR3 sequence reads: CASSVLTGLADTGELFF. The CDR3 DNA is TGTGCCAGCAGTGTACTCACGGGACTAGCGGATACGGGGGAGCTGTTTTTT. The chain is built from TRBV7-9 and TRBJ2-2, with 11 bases fitting TRBD2. Per the germline V gene, CDR1 is SEHNR and CDR2 is FQNEAQ (reference sequence). V shed 6 bases and J 8 bases; nucleotides not matched to a gene: 14. This CDR3 has 17 residues.

This clone was recorded once. The V gene is TRBV24-1, the J gene TRBJ2-2, with 7 bases that match TRBD1. CDR3 length: 17 amino acids. Germline loops: CDR1 KGHDR, CDR2 SFDVKD. V lost 3 bases and J lost 1; bases outside the gene matches: 7. The DNA of the CDR3 is TGTGCCACCAGTGATCCCCCGGGGACAGAGAACACCGGGGAGCTGTTTTTT. This codes for CATSDPPGTENTGELFF.

The rearrangement links TRBV6-2 or TRBV6-3 to TRBJ2-7; no reliable D call. This CDR3 has 16 residues. Germline loops: CDR1 MNHEY, CDR2 SVGEGT. The germline V and J ends were trimmed by 2 bases and 4 bases, with 18 bases remaining between them. CDR3 bases: TGTGCCAGCAGTTACGCTTCCAACCACATGAATTACGAGCAGTACTTC. Protein product: CASSYASNHMNYEQYF.

The J gene is TRBJ2-7, the V gene TRBV11-3; D is unresolved. CDR1 and CDR2 from the germline V gene are SGHNT and YENEEA. V lost 2 bases and J lost 0, with 5 bases in between. CDR3 length: 13 amino acids. CDR3 loop: CASSLTASYEQYF. The DNA for the CDR3 is TGTGCCAGCAGCTTAACAGCCTCCTACGAGCAGTACTTC. Full variable domain (rest looked up from reference TRBV11-3 and TRBJ2-7): EAGVVQSPRYKIIEKKQPVAFWCNPISGHNTLYWYLQNLGQGPELLIRYENEEAVDDSQLPKDRFSAERLKGVDSTLKIQPAELGDSAVYLCASSLTASYEQYFGPGTRLTVT.

The V and J genes are TRBV6-5 and TRBJ1-5; D remains ambiguous. CDR1 is MNHEY and CDR2 is SVGAGI in the germline V gene. The CDR3 runs to 13 residues. Trimming stripped 8 bases from V and 1 base from J, with 9 bases between. The CDR3 here is CASRAGSNQPQHF. Written as DNA, the CDR3 is TGTGCCAGCCGGGCGGGGAGCAATCAGCCCCAGCATTTT.

This clone is a singleton in its sample. The J gene is TRBJ1-1, the V gene TRBV28, with D unclear. The V gene's germline CDR1 is MDHEN and CDR2 SYDVKM. This CDR3 has 15 residues. The germline V and J ends were trimmed by 0 bases and 7 bases, with 15 bases remaining between them. The CDR3 reads CASSLWNAPQVEAFF. In nucleotides, the CDR3 is TGTGCCAGCAGTTTATGGAATGCTCCACAAGTTGAAGCTTTCTTT.

The chain links TRBV29-1 to TRBJ2-1; 11 bases align to TRBD2. The germline V gene has CDR1 SQVTM and CDR2 ANQGSEA. The CDR3 is made up of 14 amino acids. V was pared by 7 bases and J by 7 bases, with 9 bases of the junction left unmatched. Written as DNA, the CDR3 is TGCAGCGGGGATAGCGGGAGGGCAGGAAATGAGCAGTTCTTC. Translated: CSGDSGRAGNEQFF.

CDR3 region: CASSPTYNYGYTF. CDR3 coding DNA: TGTGCCAGTAGTCCGACATACAACTATGGCTACACCTTC. The gene calls are TRBV19 and TRBJ1-2, with D hard to call. The germline CDR1 and CDR2 sequences are LNHDA and SQIVND (reference sequence). The length of the CDR3 is 13 residues. V was shortened by 5 bases and J by 2 bases, with 9 bases between the two germline ends.

J is TRBJ1-4 and V is TRBV9, with 11 bases matching TRBD1. This CDR3 is 16 amino acids long. Germline lookup yields CDR1 SGDLS and CDR2 YYNGEE. V was clipped by 0 bases and J by 7 bases; unmatched bases: 5. CDR3: CASSVGTGGFFEKLFF. CDR3 coding DNA: TGTGCCAGCAGCGTAGGGACAGGGGGCTTTTTTGAAAAACTGTTTTTT.

This clone has more than one count but fewer than ten. V and J are TRBV19 and TRBJ1-2; D not resolved. This CDR3 comprises 13 residues. Germline V lookup: CDR1 LNHDA, CDR2 SQIVND (reference sequence). V lost 4 bases, J lost 5 bases, and 11 bases lay in between. CDR3 bases: TGTGCCAGTAGTACTACTGGACTTTATGGCTACACCTTC. As protein: CASSTTGLYGYTF.

Here the CDR3 DNA reads TGTGCCAGCAGCCAAGCCCTGACTAGCCGGGTTGAGCAGTTCTTC. It encodes CASSQALTSRVEQFF. The V and J genes are TRBV14 and TRBJ2-1, with 7 bases identical to TRBD2. This CDR3 contains 15 residues. V was pared by 1 base and J by 9 bases, with 9 bases of the junction left unmatched. Germline CDR1 SGHDN, CDR2 FVKESK.

The chain links TRBV19 to TRBJ1-5, with D maybe TRBD1 (6 bases). CDR3 length equals 16 residues. In germline, CDR1 is LNHDA, CDR2 SQIVND (reference sequence). The V end was cut by 4 bases, the J end by 1 base, with 14 bases between. The CDR3 sequence: CASSTRGGGSNQPQHF. Written as DNA, the CDR3 is TGTGCCAGTAGTACTCGCGGCGGGGGCAGCAATCAGCCCCAGCATTTT.

The chain carries TRBV28 and TRBJ2-7; 8 nucleotides line up with TRBD1. The CDR3 length is 14 residues. The V segment lost 6 bases and the J segment 3 bases; nucleotides outside the gene matches: 7. Germline CDR1 MDHEN, CDR2 SYDVKM. Here the CDR3 DNA reads TGTGCCAGCAGCGTCTTGGGGACAGGCTACGAGCAGTACTTC. Translated: CASSVLGTGYEQYF.

The gene calls are TRBV14 and TRBJ2-1, with 11 bases matching TRBD2. This CDR3 has 16 amino acids. V dropped 3 bases and J dropped 8; count of bases not matched to a gene: 9. The germline CDR1 and CDR2 sequences are SGHDN and FVKESK. The CDR3 DNA follows: TGTGCCAGCAGCCATGGAGCACTAGCGGGAGTGGATGAGCAGTTCTTC. Translating gives CASSHGALAGVDEQFF.